The clone carrying this T cell receptor (beta chain) is medium-sized within its sample. Its antigen is not known. Clonotype quantities came from unique molecular identifier barcode counts. TCRdb used MiXCR to reprocess the 5' RACE reads, holding one entry per CDR3 protein. The top ten clones hold 6.9% of a sample with about 18,000 distinct CDR3 sequences, around 2.1% of them seen once. Either OKT3 anti-CD3 antibody or CD3/CD28 beads expanded T cells from blood mononuclear cells over roughly 3 days. Cocultures held roughly 50,000 normal T cells, roughly 50,000 targets, and bispecific antibody. The sample is drawn from a study of beta chain bispecific antibodies for T cell cancers. Study-wide results and limits: Most targeted TRBV signal came from the leukemia cell line cells, not normal T cells. The anti-TRBV5-5 antibody also binds TRBV5-6, a similar gene.

Germline-derived CDR1 and CDR2 are SEHNR and FQNEAQ (reference sequence). With V trimmed by 5 bases and J by 10 bases, 6 bases remained unmatched. CDR3 length: 13 residues. Material: healthy donor T cells cultured with leukemia cells. The chain combines TRBV7-9 with TRBJ2-2; TRBD1 matches at 8 bases. This TCR was recovered from a human donor in good health. Some clones in this sample may be carry-over from other donors' samples. CDR3 protein: CASSQGALEELFF. For the CDR3, the DNA is TGTGCCAGCAGCCAGGGGGCATTGGAGGAGCTGTTTTTT.